This TCR beta chain was obtained from a study of shared clonotypes between healthy human individuals. Study-level information: The plates for each donor numbered three CD4 naive, three CD4 memory, two CD8 naive and one CD8 memory.

Trimming stripped 1 base from V and 4 bases from J, with 5 bases between. CDR1 and CDR2 from the germline V gene are SEHNR and FQNEAQ (reference sequence). The CDR3 has 14 residues. Positively selected for CCR7, the CD45RO-negative cells used as naive CD8 cells excluded terminally differentiated effector memory CD45RA+ cells. Per the original methods: Sequence data from immunoSEQ were junction-only and lacked quality scores; consequently, filtering differed. Method: immunoSEQ multiplex PCR; TCRdb's copy keeps in-frame clones and lacks some. V, J and clone size are taken as reported in that table, and D and trimming were inferred from the DNA itself. The sample lists about 580,000 clones, roughly 98% occurring once.

The chain is built from TRBV7-9 and TRBJ2-6; D is uncertain. The specimen was naive CD8+ T cells sorted from blood. The TCR was taken from a man aged 25 to 40 in good health. CDR3 bases: TGTGCCAGCAGCTTAGACCGCGGGGCCAACGTCCTGACTTTC. This gives the protein CASSLDRGANVLTF. Full variable domain (outside the CDR3, taken from reference TRBV7-9 and TRBJ2-6): DTGVSQNPRHKITKRGQNVTFRCDPISEHNRLYWYRQTLGQGPEFLTYFQNEAQLEKSRLLSDRFSAERPKGSFSTLEIQRTEQGDSAMYLCASSLDRGANVLTFGAGSRLTVL.